The 30 T cell receptor beta chains in this list originate from one sample, sequenced in a study of T-cell reconstitution after alpha-beta-depleted transplantation in children (dated by TCRdb to 2016 to 2017). The library was generated by PCR. The run used an Illumina HiSeq 2500. TCR libraries were prepared with molecular barcoding, using unique molecular identifiers to normalize TCRbeta repertoire quantification. TCRdb reprocessing: public reads trimmed at Q25 with fastp, clones called with MiXCR, in-frame beta chains kept. For every CDR3 protein sequence, its rows merge into one entry that carries the most common genes and DNA. The sample profile shows almost 500,000 distinct CDR3 sequences; around 12% of them were found once. In total, the top ten clones hold less than 6.5% of the sample. This specimen consisted of PBMCs from the stem cell graft donor, obtained from the stem cell graft. The source of these receptors is a human donor who donated a stem cell graft to a child with combined immunodeficiency.

This clonotype was seen at least ten times. The chain has TRBV7-9 and TRBJ2-1; D gene uncertain. V lost 1 base and J 9 bases, leaving 10 bases between the germline ends. This CDR3 is 13 amino acids long. Germline V gene lookup returns CDR1 SEHNR and CDR2 FQNEAQ (reference sequence). For the CDR3, the DNA is TGTGCCAGCAGCTTAGGGGTAATTGCTGAGCAGTTCTTC. Residues: CASSLGVIAEQFF.

The genes are TRBV12-3 or TRBV12-4 and TRBJ2-2, with TRBD2 matching 14 bases. The junction had 7 bases not matched to a gene; V was cut back by 5 bases and J by 2 bases. This CDR3 is 18 amino acids long. The CDR3 sequence: CASSDPGLAGVNTGELFF. CDR3 nucleotides: TGTGCCAGCAGTGATCCGGGACTAGCGGGAGTTAACACCGGGGAGCTGTTTTTT.

The chain carries TRBV2 and TRBJ2-5; TRBD1 agrees at 12 bases. Germline V lookup: CDR1 SNHLY, CDR2 FYNNEI. CDR3 size: 16 residues. V was clipped by 11 bases and J by 4 bases; unmatched bases: 14. The CDR3 reads CARCSGGQGAVETQYF. CDR3 sequence (DNA): TGTGCCCGCTGTTCCGGGGGACAGGGGGCTGTAGAGACCCAGTACTTC.

About this clonotype itself: The CDR3 end shows no conserved phenylalanine or tryptophan, and so a read error is likely. Here the CDR3 DNA reads TGTGCCAGCAGCTATCTCTCTTGGGACGGCTACACCTGC. Encoded protein: CASSYLSWDGYTC. V usage is TRBV7-8 and J usage is TRBJ1-2; a weak D match, TRBD1 (5 bases). Per germline, CDR1 SGHVS and CDR2 FQNEAQ. This CDR3 contains 13 residues. With 4 bases removed from V and 8 bases from J, the gap between germline ends came to 14 bases.

The chain joins TRBV12-3 or TRBV12-4 to TRBJ2-7; the D is unclear. The CDR3 is 18 residues long. V dropped 3 bases and J dropped 3 bases, with 24 bases sitting between them. CDR3 in amino acids: CASSFNARVAPQYYEQYF. Here the CDR3 DNA reads TGTGCCAGCAGTTTTAACGCGAGAGTAGCCCCACAGTACTACGAGCAGTACTTC.

The sample holds many counts of this clonotype. This chain joins TRBV5-1 and TRBJ1-5; 8 bases are a match to TRBD1. Looked up from germline, CDR1 is SGHRS and CDR2 is YFSETQ. Trimming cost V 3 bases and J 2 bases; bases outside gene matches: 1. This CDR3 has 14 residues. This chain's CDR3 is CASSSTGGNQPQHF. DNA of the CDR3: TGCGCCAGCAGCTCGACAGGGGGCAATCAGCCCCAGCATTTT.

With respect to this clonotype: This may be a read error: a much more frequent sequence differs by one nucleotide. The CDR3 region is CASSFVTSAYNEQFF. The CDR3 bases are TGCGCCAGCAGCTTCGTGACTAGCGCTTACAATGAGCAGTTCTTC. The V call is TRBV5-1, the J call TRBJ2-1, with 8 nucleotides matching TRBD2. This CDR3 contains 15 residues. V was pared by 2 bases and J by 4 bases, with 5 bases of the junction left unmatched. Germline loops: CDR1 SGHRS, CDR2 YFSETQ. The full variable domain, with the rest looked up from reference TRBV5-1 and TRBJ2-1, is KAGVTQTPRYLIKTRGQQVTLSCSPISGHRSVSWYQQTPGQGLQFLFEYFSETQRNKGNFPGRFSGRQFSNSRSEMNVSTLELGDSALYLCASSFVTSAYNEQFFGPGTRLTVL.

Regarding this clonotype: An end of the junction differs from the germline gene, which may be a read error. The chain has TRBV5-1 and TRBJ2-1; 12 nucleotides align to TRBD2. Per germline, CDR1 SGHRS and CDR2 YFSETQ. The CDR3 extends over 17 amino acids. The CDR3 reads CASRLAPRLAGDVTQFF. Here the CDR3 DNA reads TGCGCCAGCAGATTGGCTCCCCGACTAGCGGGAGACGTTACACAGTTCTTC.

This rearrangement joins TRBV18 to TRBJ2-1, with 9 positions matching TRBD2. Germline CDR1 and CDR2: KGHSH and LQKENI. The junction had 17 bases not matched to a gene; V was cut back by 4 bases and J by 1 base. This CDR3 is 20 amino acids long. This CDR3 is CASSLLGGRAQIISYNEQFF. The CDR3 DNA reads as TGTGCCAGCTCACTCCTTGGCGGGAGGGCTCAAATTATATCCTACAATGAGCAGTTCTTC. Based on the CDR3 plus reference TRBV18 and TRBJ2-1, the full variable domain is NAGVMQNPRHLVRRRGQEARLRCSPMKGHSHVYWYRQLPEEGLKFMVYLQKENIIDESGMPKERFSAEFPKEGPSILRIQQVVRGDSAAYFCASSLLGGRAQIISYNEQFFGPGTRLTVL.

This clonotype occurred a few times. The genes are TRBV21-1 and TRBJ2-3; the table's D gene call, TRBD2, was not cross checked with the DNA. TRBV21-1 is tagged as a pseudogene. The CDR3 is made up of 17 amino acids. The CDR3 DNA reads as TGTGCCAGCAGCAAATGGGTGCGGAGGCGAGGTGGAGATACGCAGTATTTT. Amino acids: CASSKWVRRRGGDTQYF.

This clonotype occurred many times. This chain uses TRBV20-1 with TRBJ1-1; D ambiguous. This CDR3 has 12 amino acids. Germline CDR1 and CDR2: DFQATT and SNEGSKA (reference sequence). The V and J ends lost 6 bases and 3 bases respectively, with 11 bases between them. CDR3: CSARPRDTEAFF. Here the CDR3 DNA reads TGCAGTGCCCGACCCCGGGACACTGAAGCTTTCTTT.

Concerning this clonotype itself: Just one base apart from a much larger clone, this may be a read error. V and J are TRBV6-5 and TRBJ2-7, with 11 nucleotides matching TRBD1. Germline CDR1 MNHEY, CDR2 SVGAGI. CDR3 size: 16 residues. V dropped 1 base and J dropped 2; count of bases not matched to a gene: 4. CDR3 coding DNA: TGTGCCAGCAGTTACTGCTGGGGACAGGGGGCCTACGAGCAGTACTTC. It specifies CASSYCWGQGAYEQYF.

This clonotype was recorded many times. The chain joins TRBV12-3 or TRBV12-4 to TRBJ1-5; perhaps TRBD1 as D (5 bases). V was trimmed by 3 bases and J by 5 bases, leaving 14 bases between them. This CDR3 region has 15 residues. The CDR3 coding sequence is TGTGCCAGCAGTTTCGGTTCAGGGTTAGATCAGCCCCAGCATTTT. It yields the protein CASSFGSGLDQPQHF.

This clonotype has just a few counts. The CDR3, as DNA: TGTGCCAGCAGTGAATCGGGGACTCATATTGTGGCTTTCTTT. It is translated as CASSESGTHIVAFF. The rearrangement links TRBV25-1 to TRBJ1-1; possible D gene TRBD1, 5 bases. The CDR3 is 14 residues long. In germline, CDR1 is MGHDK, CDR2 SYGVNS. V lost 1 base, J lost 11 bases, and 17 bases lay in between.

This clonotype was seen only a few times. This chain joins TRBV21-1 and TRBJ1-4; TRBD1 was called by the table and not checked on the DNA. TRBV21-1 is recorded as a pseudogene. This CDR3 region has 15 residues. This chain's CDR3 is CASSSLGQGLGKLFF. The DNA of the CDR3 is TGTGCCAGCAGCAGCCTCGGGCAGGGACTGGGAAAACTGTTTTTT.

This clonotype was detected only a few times. The V call is TRBV13, the J call TRBJ2-1; 8 nucleotides line up with TRBD1. This CDR3 comprises 15 residues. Losses at the gene ends were 6 bases for V and 7 bases for J; bases not matched to a gene: 11. Germline assignment: CDR1 PRHDT and CDR2 FYEKMQ (reference sequence). As DNA, the CDR3 is TGTGCCAGCAGACCTCGGACAGGGAGGTCTAATGAGCAGTTCTTC. It is translated as CASRPRTGRSNEQFF.

This clonotype was recorded a few times. The chain uses TRBV12-5 and TRBJ1-6, with 9 nucleotides matching TRBD1. CDR3 size: 18 residues. The germline V gene has CDR1 LGHNT and CDR2 FRNRAP. Trimming at V came to 2 bases and at J to 10 bases, leaving 15 bases not matched to a gene. The CDR3 DNA reads as TGTGCTAGTGGTTTGATCCCCTACCGCGGGACAGGGTTATCACCCCTCCACTTT. It encodes CASGLIPYRGTGLSPLHF.

This clonotype was seen at least ten times. The V and J genes are TRBV12-3 or TRBV12-4 and TRBJ1-1; 10 bases agree with TRBD1. This CDR3 has 16 amino acids. Trimming cost V 5 bases and J 4 bases; bases outside gene matches: 10. The CDR3 nucleotides are TGTGCCAGCAGTACGCACCGGGACAGGGGAGGCACTGAAGCTTTCTTT. Protein sequence: CASSTHRDRGGTEAFF.

This clonotype was picked up a small number of times. The genes are TRBV4-1 and TRBJ2-7; a possible D gene is TRBD2 (5 bases). This CDR3 spans 15 amino acids. Per the germline V gene, CDR1 is MGHRA and CDR2 is YSYEKL. Trimming shortened V by 1 base and J by 5 bases, and 15 bases separated the two germline ends. This CDR3 is CASSQVAGPEDEQYF. CDR3 nucleotide sequence: TGCGCCAGCAGCCAAGTTGCGGGTCCCGAAGACGAGCAGTACTTC.

In regard to this clonotype: The junction differs from germline at one of its ends, possibly a read error. The rearrangement uses TRBV4-2 and TRBJ2-7, with TRBD2 matching 11 bases. The germline CDR1 and CDR2 sequences are LGHNA and YNFKEQ. The CDR3 length is 14 residues. The CDR3 DNA reads as TGTGCCATCAGCCCCGGGACTAGCGGATACGAGCAGTACTTC. Protein product: CAISPGTSGYEQYF.

The chain combines TRBV24-1 with TRBJ2-5, with a tentative D call TRBD1 (6 bases). The CDR3 consists of 14 residues. Germline V gives CDR1 KGHDR, CDR2 SFDVKD. Trimming pared 1 base from V and 5 bases from J, leaving 10 bases between. The CDR3 loop is CATSDFTGQETQYF. The CDR3, as DNA: TGTGCCACCAGTGATTTCACAGGGCAGGAGACCCAGTACTTC.

This clonotype was detected a few times. The chain links TRBV10-3 to TRBJ2-2; 7 bases are shared with TRBD1. The germline V gene has CDR1 ENHRY and CDR2 SYGVKD. Trimming cost V 6 bases and J 2 bases; bases outside gene matches: 3. The CDR3 sequence is 14 residues long. In DNA form, the CDR3 reads TGTGCCATCAGAGGGACAGTTAACACCGGGGAGCTGTTTTTT. Its protein product is CAIRGTVNTGELFF.

J is TRBJ1-3 and V is TRBV6-1; 9 positions match TRBD1. This CDR3 has 16 amino acids. Germline CDR1 and CDR2: MNHNS and SASEGT. Trimming at V came to 6 bases and at J to 1 base, leaving 7 bases not matched to a gene. CDR3 in amino acids: CASRPSQGASGNTIYF. In DNA, the CDR3 is TGTGCCAGCAGGCCCTCACAGGGGGCGTCTGGAAACACCATATATTTT.

This chain connects TRBV4-3 to TRBJ2-3; 8 bases align to TRBD2. This CDR3 has 16 residues. The V gene end was trimmed by 3 bases and the J gene end by 3 bases; junction bases not matched to a gene: 8. The V gene's germline CDR1 is LGHNA and CDR2 YSLEER. CDR3 bases: TGCGCCAGCAGCCACGTCATACTAGCGGAGACAGATACGCAGTATTTT. It codes for CASSHVILAETDTQYF.

This clonotype was seen a few times. This chain joins TRBV30 and TRBJ1-6; no clear D. Germline CDR1 GTSNPN, CDR2 SVGIG (reference sequence). This CDR3 region has 14 residues. V lost 2 bases and J 9 bases, leaving 14 bases between the germline ends. The CDR3 coding sequence is TGTGCCTGGAGTCCCTCCCAGAAAGGTTCACCCCTCCACTTT. Encoded protein: CAWSPSQKGSPLHF.

About this clonotype: A clone one base away is much larger, so this may be a read error. The chain is built from TRBV10-3 and TRBJ2-3; no reliable D call. V lost 2 bases and J lost 7, with 13 bases in between. This CDR3 has 14 amino acids. Germline CDR1 ENHRY, CDR2 SYGVKD. The CDR3 coding sequence is TGTGCCATCAGTGAGGACGGTCGTAGCCATACGCAGTATTTT. It yields the protein CAISEDGRSHTQYF.

J is TRBJ1-2 and V is TRBV3-1; TRBD1 agrees at 8 bases. Germline V gene sequence: CDR1 LGHDT, CDR2 YNNKEL (reference sequence). The trim removed 1 base at V and 0 bases at J, leaving 7 bases unmatched. This CDR3 spans 17 amino acids. The CDR3 region has the DNA TGTGCCAGCAGCCAAGTCCGGACAGGGTCTACTAACTATGGCTACACCTTC. As protein: CASSQVRTGSTNYGYTF.

This clonotype was seen only a few times. The chain carries TRBV4-3 and TRBJ2-7; 12 bases align to TRBD2. The CDR3 runs to 18 residues. V lost 0 bases to trimming and J lost 5 bases; unmatched junction nucleotides: 11. The V gene's germline CDR1 is LGHNA and CDR2 YSLEER. CDR3: CASSQDRLLAGGSHEQYF. The DNA of the CDR3 is TGCGCCAGCAGCCAAGATCGGTTACTAGCGGGAGGCTCGCACGAGCAGTACTTC.

The chain uses TRBV7-2 and TRBJ2-7; D call uncertain. V shed 5 bases and J shed 2 bases, with 16 bases lying between them. This CDR3 spans 15 amino acids. Germline V lookup: CDR1 SGHTA, CDR2 FQGNSA. The CDR3 bases are TGTGCCAGCAGCGCCGCCCCGGCCCTGCCCTACGAGCAGTACTTC. Protein: CASSAAPALPYEQYF.

This clonotype has just a few counts. The gene calls are TRBV28 and TRBJ1-1; 8 positions agree with TRBD1. This CDR3 contains 16 residues. Germline trimming cut 5 bases from V and 1 base from J; bases unmatched to any gene: 9. Germline CDR1 reads MDHEN; CDR2 reads SYDVKM. CDR3 DNA sequence: TGTGCCAGCAGTCCTTCTCTACAGGGGGAGAACACTGAAGCTTTCTTT. It translates to CASSPSLQGENTEAFF.